The 30 T cell receptor beta chains reported below all come from one sample, sequenced in a study of spatial heterogeneity in lung cancer. Specified time point: sample taken at primary tumor resection. Unsorted tumor, nontumor lung tissue or cryopreserved PBMC supplied the whole RNA. TCRdb re-called the 5' RACE reads through MiXCR, storing one row per CDR3 protein. This table holds about 75,000 distinct CDR3 sequences, roughly 13% found once. The sequencing here drew on PBMCs, taken at surgery. All receptors come from a male donor with early-stage non-small cell lung cancer.

As DNA, the CDR3 is TGTGCCAGTAGTACGAACGGCGGGACCGCACCAAACGAGCAGTACTTC. Translating it yields CASSTNGGTAPNEQYF. V is TRBV19 and J is TRBJ2-7; D is possibly TRBD2 (6 bases). Germline CDR1 reads LNHDA; CDR2 reads SQIVND (reference sequence). V gave up 4 bases and J gave up 5 bases, with 21 bases separating them. CDR3 length equals 16 residues. Full variable domain (rest looked up from reference TRBV19 and TRBJ2-7): DGGITQSPKYLFRKEGQNVTLSCEQNLNHDAMYWYRQDPGQGLRLIYYSQIVNDFQKGDIAEGYSVSREKKESFPLTVTSAQKNPTAFYLCASSTNGGTAPNEQYFGPGTRLTVT.

The chain employs TRBV3-1 and TRBJ2-6; 7 nucleotides agree with TRBD2. After removal of 2 bases from V and 2 bases from J, the junction contained 6 bases not matched to a gene. The CDR3 has 17 residues. Per germline, CDR1 LGHDT and CDR2 YNNKEL (reference sequence). In DNA form, the CDR3 reads TGTGCCAGCAGCCAAAGGGGAGGGGCGACTGGGGCCAACGTCCTGACTTTC. This sequence encodes CASSQRGGATGANVLTF.

Ten or more counts support this clonotype. CDR3 residues: CASSGGAGVFF. The CDR3 coding sequence is TGTGCCAGCAGTGGAGGGGCAGGCGTATTTTTT. The chain has TRBV2 and TRBJ1-4; D might be TRBD1 (5 bases). This CDR3 spans 11 amino acids. CDR1 is SNHLY and CDR2 is FYNNEI in the germline V gene. Deletions cut 4 bases from V and 17 bases from J, with 14 bases between.

The chain has TRBV5-1 and TRBJ2-5; no reliable D call. CDR3 size: 15 residues. CDR1 SGHRS and CDR2 YFSETQ come from the germline V gene. The V gene lost 3 bases and the J gene lost 2 bases, with 14 bases spanning the gap. The CDR3, as DNA: TGCGCCAGCAGCTCCGCTCTAATTTTACAAGAGACCCAGTACTTC. Translated: CASSSALILQETQYF.

The rearrangement uses TRBV5-1 and TRBJ2-5; TRBD2 aligns across 10 bases. J was trimmed by 0 bases and V by 0 bases; bases with no gene match: 5. There are 17 residues in the CDR3. The germline CDR1 and CDR2 sequences are SGHRS and YFSETQ. CDR3 in amino acids: CASSLATSGINQETQYF. In DNA, the CDR3 is TGCGCCAGCAGCTTGGCCACTAGCGGGATAAACCAAGAGACCCAGTACTTC.

The chain recombines TRBV5-1 with TRBJ2-7; the match to TRBD2 covers 9 bases. The V and J ends lost 3 bases and 2 bases, in that order; junction bases with no gene match: 6. Germline V gene lookup returns CDR1 SGHRS and CDR2 YFSETQ. This CDR3 has 15 residues. The CDR3 loop reads CASSWASGATYEQYF. The CDR3 coding sequence is TGCGCCAGCAGCTGGGCTAGCGGGGCAACCTACGAGCAGTACTTC.

This clonotype was counted a few times. The chain joins TRBV24-1 to TRBJ2-1; D remains ambiguous. Trimming pared 0 bases from V and 8 bases from J, leaving 7 bases between. The CDR3 sequence is 13 residues long. Germline V gene sequence: CDR1 KGHDR, CDR2 SFDVKD. As DNA, the CDR3 is TGTGCCACCAGTGATTTGTTGGACGATGAGCAGTTCTTC. Its protein product is CATSDLLDDEQFF.

This clonotype was seen more than once but under ten times. The V gene is TRBV7-8, the J gene TRBJ2-6, with TRBD1 matching over 7 bases. Germline V lookup: CDR1 SGHVS, CDR2 FQNEAQ. Trimming removed 5 bases from V and 0 bases from J; junction bases left unmatched: 7. The CDR3 sequence is 17 residues long. The CDR3 is CASSPRGQSSGANVLTF. CDR3 in DNA: TGTGCCAGCAGCCCTCGGGGACAGAGCTCTGGGGCCAACGTCCTGACTTTC.

This clonotype was seen many times. V is TRBV12-3 or TRBV12-4 and J is TRBJ2-5, with D hard to call. The germline V and J ends were trimmed by 2 bases and 0 bases, with 1 base remaining between them. The length of the CDR3 is 12 residues. CDR3 amino acids: CASSLHQETQYF. CDR3 in DNA: TGTGCCAGCAGTTTACACCAAGAGACCCAGTACTTC.

The chain has TRBV9 and TRBJ2-2, with D possibly TRBD1 on 5 matching bases. The V end was cut by 4 bases, the J end by 8 bases, with 21 bases between. The CDR3 loop spans 16 amino acids. Germline loops: CDR1 SGDLS, CDR2 YYNGEE. The CDR3 DNA follows: TGTGCCAGCAGCCGACTCTTAGGGGCCCGAGTAGGGGAGCTGTTTTTT. Protein: CASSRLLGARVGELFF.

The sample holds a few counts of this clonotype. This chain joins TRBV7-2 and TRBJ2-1; 10 positions agree with TRBD2. There are 16 residues in the CDR3. With V trimmed by 1 base and J by 9 bases, 9 bases remained unmatched. Looked up from germline, CDR1 is SGHTA and CDR2 is FQGNSA. The CDR3 region is CASSLGPSGSSSEQFF. The CDR3, as DNA: TGTGCCAGCAGCTTAGGTCCTAGCGGGAGTAGTAGTGAGCAGTTCTTC.

In this sample, this clonotype turned up a few times. Mismatch with germline at one junction end may stem from a read error. J is TRBJ2-7 and V is TRBV30; the D call may be TRBD1 or TRBD2 (5 bases each). CDR3 length equals 11 residues. Looked up from germline, CDR1 is GTSNPN and CDR2 is SVGIG (reference sequence). The CDR3 here is CAWGDRDPKSF. The CDR3 DNA reads TGTGCCTGGGGGGACCGGGACCCAAAAAGCTTC.

The gene calls are TRBV7-3 and TRBJ2-2; 12 bases match TRBD1. This CDR3 is 17 amino acids long. Trimming cost V 5 bases and J 6 bases; bases outside gene matches: 10. Germline values: CDR1 SGHTA, CDR2 FQGTGA. The CDR3 bases are TGTGCCAGCAGCCACGCCCCGGGACAGGGGGCCTCCGGGGAGCTGTTTTTT. Translated, it gives CASSHAPGQGASGELFF.

The chain carries TRBV20-1 and TRBJ2-5; D ambiguous. Germline CDR1 reads DFQATT; CDR2 reads SNEGSKA (reference sequence). This CDR3 spans 11 amino acids. V was cut by 6 bases and J by 9 bases, with 14 bases left in between. Here the CDR3 reads CSARADRAQYF. The CDR3 DNA follows: TGCAGTGCCCGGGCAGACCGGGCCCAGTACTTC.

The chain uses TRBV5-1 and TRBJ2-5; no firm D call. CDR1 is SGHRS and CDR2 is YFSETQ in the germline V gene. The CDR3 contains 14 residues. Trimming took 0 bases from V and 2 from J, leaving 8 bases between them. The DNA for the CDR3 is TGCGCCAGCAGCTTGGTCGTGGGACAAGAGACCCAGTACTTC. Translation: CASSLVVGQETQYF.

This clonotype was found a few times. V and J are TRBV5-1 and TRBJ1-1, with no clear D. This CDR3 region has 14 residues. Looked up from germline, CDR1 is SGHRS and CDR2 is YFSETQ. V lost 3 bases and J lost 5, with 14 bases in between. The CDR3 loop reads CASSSYGIRTEAFF. CDR3 coding DNA: TGCGCCAGCAGCTCCTACGGGATTAGGACTGAAGCTTTCTTT.

In this sample, this clonotype turned up many times. The chain couples TRBV9 to TRBJ2-6; D not certain. This CDR3 is 18 amino acids long. Germline V gene data show CDR1 as SGDLS and CDR2 as YYNGEE. The V gene lost 3 bases and the J gene lost 0 bases, with 16 bases spanning the gap. The CDR3 region has the DNA TGTGCCAGCAGCGCCCTTGCCGCTTTGTCCTCTGGGGCCAACGTCCTGACTTTC. It is translated as CASSALAALSSGANVLTF.

This clonotype was observed a few times. V usage is TRBV5-1 and J usage is TRBJ2-6; D call uncertain. The CDR3 loop spans 15 amino acids. Germline CDR1 and CDR2: SGHRS and YFSETQ. V was clipped by 0 bases and J by 1 base, with 5 bases between them. CDR3 loop: CASSLVGSGANVLTF. CDR3 bases: TGCGCCAGCAGCTTGGTAGGTTCTGGGGCCAACGTCCTGACTTTC.

This clonotype was observed at least ten times. V is TRBV4-1 and J is TRBJ2-6; D is unresolved. V lost 2 bases and J lost 0, with 5 bases in between. Germline V gene data show CDR1 as MGHRA and CDR2 as YSYEKL. The CDR3 extends over 15 amino acids. CDR3 nucleotide sequence: TGCGCCAGCAGCCAATTTATCTCTGGGGCCAACGTCCTGACTTTC. Its protein product is CASSQFISGANVLTF.

The chain uses TRBV7-2 and TRBJ1-6, with D possibly matching TRBD1 (5 bases). Germline loops: CDR1 SGHTA, CDR2 FQGNSA. Trimming removed 4 bases from V and 7 bases from J, with 14 bases in between. This CDR3 comprises 15 residues. This CDR3 is CASSSVGAGNSPLHF. DNA of the CDR3: TGTGCCAGCAGCTCCGTCGGGGCAGGCAATTCACCCCTCCACTTT.

The table lists this clonotype with a few counts. The chain employs TRBV27 and TRBJ1-2; 9 bases align to TRBD1. The J segment lost 8 bases and the V segment lost 1 base, leaving 11 bases of the junction unmatched. Germline assignment: CDR1 MNHEY and CDR2 SMNVEV (reference sequence). The CDR3 sequence is 16 residues long. DNA of the CDR3: TGTGCCAGCAGTTTATTGGGGGGACAGGGCCCTCGCGGCTACACCTTC. It codes for CASSLLGGQGPRGYTF.

This clonotype has a count of ten or more. The gene calls are TRBV9 and TRBJ1-3, with 7 bases identical to TRBD1. CDR1 is SGDLS and CDR2 is YYNGEE in the germline V gene. CDR3 length equals 16 residues. V lost 4 bases, J lost 1 base, and 8 bases stayed unmatched. Here the CDR3 reads CASSSGQRFSGNTIYF. The CDR3 region has the DNA TGTGCCAGCAGCTCGGGACAGCGTTTTTCTGGAAACACCATATATTTT.

For this clonotype: The germline gene is not matched at one end of the junction; a read error may be the cause. The chain joins TRBV11-3 to TRBJ2-3; 13 nucleotides line up with TRBD2. Germline lookup yields CDR1 SGHNT and CDR2 YENEEA. This CDR3 contains 16 residues. CDR3: CASSKRTSGRQDTQCF. Here the CDR3 DNA reads TGTGCCAGCAGTAAGAGGACTAGCGGGAGACAAGATACGCAGTGTTTT.

The V gene is TRBV6-5, the J gene TRBJ2-5, with a possible D match to TRBD1 (5 bases). The V gene's germline CDR1 is MNHEY and CDR2 SVGAGI. Trimming took off 7 bases at V and 4 bases at J, with 7 bases between the two ends. The CDR3 runs 11 residues. CDR3 amino acids: CASTRGETQYF. The CDR3 DNA reads as TGTGCCAGCACTAGGGGAGAGACCCAGTACTTC.

There are a few counts of this clonotype. V gene TRBV29-1 combines with J gene TRBJ1-1, with 7 bases identical to TRBD1. The CDR3 totals 13 residues. The junction had 3 bases not matched to a gene; V was cut back by 4 bases and J by 1 base. In germline, CDR1 is SQVTM, CDR2 ANQGSEA. In nucleotides, the CDR3 is TGCAGCGTTGTGGGACAGTCGAACACTGAAGCTTTCTTT. It specifies CSVVGQSNTEAFF.

This sequence joins TRBV10-3 and TRBJ1-2; TRBD1 agrees at 8 bases. V lost 1 base to trimming and J lost 5 bases; unmatched junction nucleotides: 3. There are 14 residues in the CDR3. CDR1 and CDR2 from the germline V gene are ENHRY and SYGVKD. DNA of the CDR3: TGTGCCATCAGTGAGTTCGACAGGGGTTATGGCTACACCTTC. Amino acid sequence: CAISEFDRGYGYTF.

This clonotype was detected a few times. This chain uses TRBV6-1 with TRBJ1-4; D is uncertain. Trimming removed 4 bases from V and 0 bases from J, with 15 bases in between. CDR1 is MNHNS and CDR2 is SASEGT in the germline V gene. This CDR3 contains 17 residues. In DNA, the CDR3 is TGTGCCAGCAGTGGAGGCCCCCCCCAGGCAACTAATGAAAAACTGTTTTTT. Amino acids: CASSGGPPQATNEKLFF.

Only a few counts were recorded for this clonotype. This chain joins TRBV6-5 and TRBJ1-1, with TRBD1 matching over 7 bases. The junction had 7 bases not matched to a gene; V was cut back by 5 bases and J by 4 bases. CDR3 size: 14 residues. Germline-derived CDR1 and CDR2 are MNHEY and SVGAGI. For the CDR3, the DNA is TGTGCCAGCAGTCGTCACAGGGGACCCACTGAAGCTTTCTTT. Translation gives CASSRHRGPTEAFF.

This clonotype has at least ten counts. V gene TRBV11-1 combines with J gene TRBJ2-3; TRBD1 matches at 7 bases. The V gene's germline CDR1 is SGHAT and CDR2 FQDESV (reference sequence). The V gene end was trimmed by 5 bases and the J gene end by 3 bases; junction bases not matched to a gene: 8. CDR3 size: 15 residues. CDR3 sequence reads: CASSLLTGRTDTQYF. The DNA for the CDR3 is TGTGCCAGCAGCCTACTGACAGGGCGGACAGATACGCAGTATTTT.

The table lists this clonotype with many counts. This chain links TRBV4-1 with TRBJ1-2, with D uncertain. V was trimmed by 3 bases and J by 6 bases, leaving 11 bases between them. There are 13 residues in the CDR3. The germline CDR1 and CDR2 sequences are MGHRA and YSYEKL. DNA for the CDR3: TGCGCCAGCAGCCAGCTAGGGATGAATGGCTACACCTTC. Protein sequence: CASSQLGMNGYTF.